The 29 T cell receptor beta chains below come from one sample, sequenced in a study of shared clonotypes between healthy human individuals. Assay: immunoSEQ multiplex PCR; the TCRdb copy retains only in-frame clones and omits some. Of under 1,900,000 clones in the sample, 98% were seen once. The material sequenced was naive CD4+ T cells sorted from blood. Described subset: CD45RA+ positively selected. These receptors were obtained from a young man in good health.

The chain has TRBV5-4 and TRBJ2-1, with D maybe TRBD2 (5 bases). V gave up 3 bases and J gave up 0 bases, with 13 bases separating them. The CDR3 has 16 amino acids. The germline V gene encodes CDR1 SGHNT and CDR2 YYREEE (reference sequence). As DNA, the CDR3 is TGTGCCAGCAGCTCCACTAGAGCGGACTCCTACAATGAGCAGTTCTTC. Amino acid sequence: CASSSTRADSYNEQFF.

The J gene is TRBJ2-7, the V gene TRBV6-5; a weak D match, TRBD1 (6 bases). CDR3 length equals 15 residues. Germline V lookup: CDR1 MNHEY, CDR2 SVGAGI. The ends were cut back, 1 base at V and 6 bases at J, with 16 bases in the middle. DNA for the CDR3: TGTGCCAGCAGTTACTTCCAGGGGTCCATAGGCGAGCAGTACTTC. Its translation is CASSYFQGSIGEQYF.

The V gene is TRBV27, the J gene TRBJ2-3, with D perhaps TRBD2 (6 bases). The CDR3 consists of 18 residues. The V gene lost 5 bases and the J gene lost 6 bases, with 27 bases spanning the gap. Germline V lookup: CDR1 MNHEY, CDR2 SMNVEV (reference sequence). CDR3 DNA: TGTGCCAGCAGTCCCCGAATCCTTGGAAGGAGGGGTGGTGATACGCAGTATTTT. Its translation is CASSPRILGRRGGDTQYF.

This rearrangement joins TRBV2 to TRBJ2-1, with D possibly being TRBD2 (6 bases). The CDR3 is 15 residues long. Germline V gene lookup returns CDR1 SNHLY and CDR2 FYNNEI. V was clipped by 6 bases and J by 7 bases, with 19 bases between them. CDR3: CASSSHQTGGNEQFF. The CDR3 nucleotides are TGTGCCAGCAGCTCTCATCAAACCGGGGGAAATGAGCAGTTCTTC. Supplemented by reference TRBV2 and TRBJ2-1, the full variable domain reads EPEVTQTPSHQVTQMGQEVILRCVPISNHLYFYWYRQILGQKVEFLVSFYNNEISEKSEIFDDQFSVERPDGSNFTLKIRSTKLEDSAMYFCASSSHQTGGNEQFFGPGTRLTVL.

This clone appeared once. The chain employs TRBV2 and TRBJ2-5; D call uncertain. V gave up 6 bases and J gave up 7 bases, with 12 bases separating them. The CDR3 totals 12 residues. Per the germline V gene, CDR1 is SNHLY and CDR2 is FYNNEI. DNA of the CDR3: TGTGCCAGCAGGGGGTGGGTAGGGACCCAGTACTTC. Amino acids: CASRGWVGTQYF.

The rearrangement links TRBV15 to TRBJ2-1, with 8 bases matching TRBD2. Germline V lookup: CDR1 LNHNV, CDR2 YYDKDF (reference sequence). The CDR3 has 18 residues. V lost 1 base, J lost 9 bases, and 17 bases stayed unmatched. The CDR3 loop reads CATSRGASGSPLGGEQFF. In DNA, the CDR3 is TGTGCCACCAGCAGAGGGGCCAGCGGGAGTCCCCTGGGCGGTGAGCAGTTCTTC.

The sample holds one count of this clone. Other nucleotide sequences from this sample produce the same CDR3. The chain is built from TRBV28 and TRBJ2-6; D perhaps matches TRBD2 (6 bases). The CDR3 is 15 residues long. The germline gives CDR1 MDHEN, CDR2 SYDVKM. V lost 3 bases and J 0 bases, leaving 6 bases between the germline ends. The CDR3 coding sequence is TGTGCCAGCAGTTTCGGGAGCTCTGGGGCCAACGTCCTGACTTTC. Encoded protein: CASSFGSSGANVLTF.

This clone appeared once. The chain has TRBV7-8 and TRBJ2-1; 7 positions match TRBD2. Germline V CDR1 and CDR2: SGHVS, FQNEAQ. V gave up 4 bases and J gave up 8 bases; unmatched junction bases: 23. This CDR3 is 19 amino acids long. The CDR3 nucleotides read TGTGCCAGCAGCTCAACTCGATTTGGTAGGGCAAGACTAGCCCATGAGCAGTTCTTC. This gives the protein CASSSTRFGRARLAHEQFF.

This chain joins TRBV4-1 and TRBJ1-5; D possibly corresponds to TRBD1 (5 bases). Germline V gene lookup returns CDR1 MGHRA and CDR2 YSYEKL. The CDR3 is made up of 20 amino acids. V lost 1 base, J lost 1 base, and 23 bases lay in between. CDR3 DNA sequence: TGCGCCAGCAGCCAAGTCCGGGGTTCTGGGGACGGGAGGAGCAATCAGCCCCAGCATTTT. Protein product: CASSQVRGSGDGRSNQPQHF.

The J gene is TRBJ1-1, the V gene TRBV28; 8 positions agree with TRBD1. V lost 8 bases, J lost 5 bases, and 4 bases stayed unmatched. CDR3 length: 12 amino acids. The germline gives CDR1 MDHEN, CDR2 SYDVKM. The CDR3 here is CASGQGATEAFF. In DNA form, the CDR3 reads TGTGCCAGCGGGCAGGGGGCAACTGAAGCTTTCTTT.

CDR3 residues: CASSLEAGRRSDTQYF. CDR3 DNA: TGTGCCAGCAGCTTGGAGGCGGGGAGGAGGTCAGATACGCAGTATTTT. The chain joins TRBV5-4 to TRBJ2-3; TRBD2 is a possible D gene (6 bases). V lost 0 bases to trimming and J lost 4 bases, with 15 bases between them. The CDR3 has 16 residues. Germline V gene data show CDR1 as SGHNT and CDR2 as YYREEE (reference sequence). Supplemented by reference TRBV5-4 and TRBJ2-3, the full variable domain reads ETGVTQSPTHLIKTRGQQVTLRCSSQSGHNTVSWYQQALGQGPQFIFQYYREEENGRGNFPPRFSGLQFPNYSSELNVNALELDDSALYLCASSLEAGRRSDTQYFGPGTRLTVL.

This chain connects TRBV14 to TRBJ1-3; no clear D. The V gene lost 1 base and the J gene lost 0 bases, with 10 bases spanning the gap. Germline V gene data show CDR1 as SGHDN and CDR2 as FVKESK. The CDR3 covers 16 residues. The DNA for the CDR3 is TGTGCCAGCAGCCAAGTATCCGGCTACTCTGGAAACACCATATATTTT. Protein: CASSQVSGYSGNTIYF.

The chain links TRBV5-7 to TRBJ2-3; D is ambiguous. TRBV5-7 is annotated as an ORF whose role is uncertain. CDR3 length: 14 amino acids. Trimming stripped 0 bases from V and 0 bases from J, with 5 bases between. CDR3 sequence (DNA): TGTGCCAGCAGCTTGGGGAAGAGCACAGATACGCAGTATTTT. Translation: CASSLGKSTDTQYF.

CDR3 nucleotide sequence: TGCGCCAGCAGCTTGACCTGGGGTAACTATGGCTACACCTTC. Translation gives CASSLTWGNYGYTF. This chain connects TRBV5-1 to TRBJ1-2; D unresolved. The V gene's germline CDR1 is SGHRS and CDR2 YFSETQ. V gave up 1 base and J gave up 1 base, with 8 bases separating them. This CDR3 comprises 14 residues.

CDR3 in DNA: TGTGCCAGCAGCCCAGGGACAGGGAGATCTAGGGAGACCCAGTACTTC. Protein: CASSPGTGRSRETQYF. The chain has TRBV5-4 and TRBJ2-5; 9 positions match TRBD1. This CDR3 has 16 amino acids. From germline, CDR1 is SGHNT and CDR2 YYREEE (reference sequence). Germline trimming cut 4 bases from V and 5 bases from J; bases unmatched to any gene: 12.

The chain carries TRBV27 and TRBJ2-2; TRBD2 aligns across 7 bases. In germline, CDR1 is MNHEY, CDR2 SMNVEV (reference sequence). The CDR3 has 16 residues. V lost 3 bases to trimming and J lost 1 base; unmatched junction nucleotides: 5. This CDR3 reads CASSFRPSGNTGELFF. The CDR3 bases are TGTGCCAGCAGTTTTCGCCCTAGCGGGAACACCGGGGAGCTGTTTTTT.

Concerning this clone: The same CDR3 also results from other DNA sequences found in this sample. The chain combines TRBV18 with TRBJ2-3; D may be TRBD1 (6 bases). The CDR3 consists of 14 residues. The V gene's germline CDR1 is KGHSH and CDR2 LQKENI. V was pared by 4 bases and J by 0 bases, with 8 bases between. The chain's CDR3 is CASSLGASTDTQYF. The CDR3 nucleotides read TGTGCCAGCTCACTGGGGGCTAGCACAGATACGCAGTATTTT.

The chain is built from TRBV5-1 and TRBJ2-4; D is undetermined. The germline V gene encodes CDR1 SGHRS and CDR2 YFSETQ. CDR3 length equals 13 residues. The germline V and J ends were trimmed by 7 bases and 5 bases, with 13 bases remaining between them. The CDR3 nucleotides are TGCGCCAGCTCTGCCCCAGGAGAAAACATTCAGTACTTC. Translating it yields CASSAPGENIQYF.

The chain employs TRBV15 and TRBJ1-5; D may be TRBD1 (6 bases). This CDR3 contains 15 residues. The V end lost 0 bases, the J end lost 7 bases, and 13 bases lay between the germline ends. CDR1 and CDR2 from the germline V gene are LNHNV and YYDKDF (reference sequence). The CDR3 nucleotides are TGTGCCACCAGCAGAGATCCGGGGGGCCGGCAGCCCCAGCATTTT. Translation gives CATSRDPGGRQPQHF.

This chain joins TRBV18 and TRBJ2-1; 7 bases are shared with TRBD2. The CDR3 is 12 residues long. The germline V gene encodes CDR1 KGHSH and CDR2 LQKENI. Germline trimming cut 6 bases from V and 9 bases from J; bases unmatched to any gene: 5. The CDR3 spells CASSFSGGEQFF. CDR3 nucleotides: TGTGCCAGCTCCTTCTCGGGGGGTGAGCAGTTCTTC.

This rearrangement joins TRBV7-9 to TRBJ1-1; tentative D call: TRBD1 (6 bases). The V end was cut by 8 bases, the J end by 4 bases, with 11 bases between. Germline V gives CDR1 SEHNR, CDR2 FQNEAQ (reference sequence). This CDR3 has 12 residues. CDR3 DNA: TGTGCCAGCGGGGCACAGGGCACTGAAGCTTTCTTT. Amino acids: CASGAQGTEAFF.

The rearrangement joins TRBV7-2 to TRBJ1-5, with D hard to call. Germline CDR1 is SGHTA and CDR2 is FQGNSA. V was trimmed by 1 base and J by 6 bases, leaving 7 bases between them. The CDR3 loop spans 13 amino acids. The CDR3 is CASSLERSQPQHF. Written as DNA, the CDR3 is TGTGCCAGCAGCTTAGAGAGGTCTCAGCCCCAGCATTTT.

The sample holds one count of this clone. The chain uses TRBV1 and TRBJ2-1; TRBD2, the table's D call, lacks a check against the DNA. TRBV1 is termed a pseudogene. This CDR3 has 18 residues. The CDR3 region is CTSSHYIGGSPSYNEQFF. The CDR3 coding sequence is TGCACCAGCAGCCATTATATCGGCGGCAGCCCCTCCTACAATGAGCAGTTCTTC.

This chain connects TRBV9 to TRBJ2-1; D possibly matches TRBD1 or TRBD2 (6 bases each). Germline CDR1 and CDR2: SGDLS and YYNGEE. There are 19 residues in the CDR3. The germline V and J ends were trimmed by 4 bases and 0 bases, with 23 bases remaining between them. The CDR3 region is CASSPIRGTRVSSYNEQFF. The CDR3 coding sequence is TGTGCCAGCAGCCCTATCCGCGGGACACGTGTGAGCTCCTACAATGAGCAGTTCTTC.

The chain links TRBV11-2 to TRBJ2-7, with TRBD2 matching over 7 bases. Unmatched junction bases numbered 3, after V lost 0 bases and J lost 4 bases. Germline assignment: CDR1 SGHAT and CDR2 FQNNGV. CDR3 length equals 14 residues. In DNA form, the CDR3 reads TGTGCCAGCAGCTTAGAGCGGGAGAGGTACGAGCAGTACTTC. It codes for CASSLERERYEQYF. Looking up the rest from reference TRBV11-2 and TRBJ2-7 gives the full variable domain: EAGVAQSPRYKIIEKRQSVAFWCNPISGHATLYWYQQILGQGPKLLIQFQNNGVVDDSQLPKDRFSAERLKGVDSTLKIQPAKLEDSAVYLCASSLERERYEQYFGPGTRLTVT.

The gene calls are TRBV11-3 and TRBJ2-7, with a weak D call TRBD2 (5 bases). Trimming left V 5 bases short and J 5 bases short, with 16 bases between. Germline loops: CDR1 SGHNT, CDR2 YENEEA. This CDR3 region has 14 residues. CDR3 in amino acids: CASSPPGSPDEQYF. The CDR3 DNA is TGTGCCAGCAGCCCCCCGGGGTCCCCTGACGAGCAGTACTTC.

V is TRBV28 and J is TRBJ1-2, with D hard to call. Trimming removed 2 bases at V and 6 bases at J, with 13 bases between. CDR3 length equals 14 residues. The germline V gene encodes CDR1 MDHEN and CDR2 SYDVKM. CDR3 sequence: CASSLGQVENGYTF. The CDR3 bases are TGTGCCAGCAGTTTAGGGCAGGTTGAGAATGGCTACACCTTC.

The V and J genes are TRBV28 and TRBJ2-1; D gene uncertain. The V end lost 4 bases, the J end lost 3 bases, and 13 bases lay between the germline ends. CDR1 MDHEN and CDR2 SYDVKM come from the germline V gene. The CDR3 runs 15 residues. This CDR3 reads CASSSPGLSYNEQFF. The CDR3 region has the DNA TGTGCCAGCAGTTCCCCTGGTCTTAGCTACAATGAGCAGTTCTTC. Combining the CDR3 with reference TRBV28 and TRBJ2-1 gives the whole variable domain DVKVTQSSRYLVKRTGEKVFLECVQDMDHENMFWYRQDPGLGLRLIYFSYDVKMKEKGDIPEGYSVSREKKERFSLILESASTNQTSMYLCASSSPGLSYNEQFFGPGTRLTVL.

Worth noting for this clone: The sample has other DNA sequences that encode this CDR3 too. This chain links TRBV5-1 with TRBJ1-1, with TRBD1 matching 10 bases. Losses at the gene ends were 0 bases for V and 5 bases for J; bases not matched to a gene: 1. Germline values: CDR1 SGHRS, CDR2 YFSETQ. This CDR3 region has 14 residues. CDR3 residues: CASSLGDRGTEAFF. CDR3 DNA: TGCGCCAGCAGCTTGGGGGACAGGGGAACTGAAGCTTTCTTT. Supplemented by reference TRBV5-1 and TRBJ1-1, the full variable domain reads KAGVTQTPRYLIKTRGQQVTLSCSPISGHRSVSWYQQTPGQGLQFLFEYFSETQRNKGNFPGRFSGRQFSNSRSEMNVSTLELGDSALYLCASSLGDRGTEAFFGQGTRLTVV.